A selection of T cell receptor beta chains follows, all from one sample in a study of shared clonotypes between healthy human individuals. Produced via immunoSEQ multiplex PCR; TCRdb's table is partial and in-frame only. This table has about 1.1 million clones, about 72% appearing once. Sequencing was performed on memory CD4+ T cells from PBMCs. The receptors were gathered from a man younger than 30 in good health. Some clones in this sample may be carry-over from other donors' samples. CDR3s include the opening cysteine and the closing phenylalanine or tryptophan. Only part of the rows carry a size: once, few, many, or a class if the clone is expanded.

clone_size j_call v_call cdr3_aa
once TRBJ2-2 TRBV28 CASRGLAGGPGELFF
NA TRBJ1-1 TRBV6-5 CASRNRESYTEAFF
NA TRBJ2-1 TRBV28 CASRTTGQGRNEQFF
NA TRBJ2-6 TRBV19 CASSNPPGINSGANVLTF
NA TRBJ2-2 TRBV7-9 CASSWTLANTGELFF
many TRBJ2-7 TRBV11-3 CASSRGPNYEQYF
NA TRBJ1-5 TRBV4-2 CASSQADGEDQPQHF
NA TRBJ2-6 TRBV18 CASSQPGGSNSGANVLTF
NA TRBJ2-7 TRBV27 CASSQIASGTYEQYF
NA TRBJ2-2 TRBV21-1 CAAWSTGELFF
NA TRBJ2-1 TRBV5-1 CASSGNYNEQFF
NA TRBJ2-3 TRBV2 CASRPWRITDTQYF
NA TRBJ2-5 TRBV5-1 CASSRTSDKETQYF
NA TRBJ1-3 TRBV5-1 CASSWDGSSGNTIYF
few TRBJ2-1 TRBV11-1 CASSLGLASLVDEQFF
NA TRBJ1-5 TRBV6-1 CASRKAGSNQPQHF
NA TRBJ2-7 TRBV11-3 CASNRTGCPAGGSYEQYF